The 10 T cell receptor beta chains presented below share a single source sample, sequenced in a study of molecular identifiers for immune sequencing clone quantification. From the PCR reads, TCRdb called clonotypes with MiXCR, one entry per CDR3 protein. This sample has a few hundred thousand distinct CDR3 sequences; 24% occur once, and the top ten carry roughly 0.7%. Sequenced input: naive CD8+ T cells from blood, with Jurkat cell RNA spiked in. This sample's subset: FACS-sorted CD8+CD4-CCR7+CD45RA+ naive T cells. These TCRs come from a human donor in good health. Some libraries in this study had Jurkat cell RNA spiked in.

This clonotype has at least ten counts. The genes are TRBV28 and TRBJ2-2; 9 positions agree with TRBD1. The V and J ends lost 3 bases and 2 bases, in that order; junction bases with no gene match: 7. This CDR3 is 17 amino acids long. The germline gives CDR1 MDHEN, CDR2 SYDVKM. The CDR3 loop is CASSFPRTGVNTGELFF. CDR3 DNA sequence: TGTGCCAGCAGTTTCCCCCGGACAGGGGTAAACACCGGGGAGCTGTTTTTT.

J is TRBJ1-2 and V is TRBV18, with unresolved D. Germline CDR1 KGHSH, CDR2 LQKENI. V lost 0 bases and J lost 0, with 5 bases in between. The CDR3 contains 14 residues. The CDR3 nucleotides read TGTGCCAGCTCACCACCGGGGACTAACTATGGCTACACCTTC. The encoded protein is CASSPPGTNYGYTF.

This clonotype was seen only once. The junction and the germline gene differ at one end; a read error may be behind it. CDR3 DNA sequence: TGCGCCAGCAGCCAAAAAACCGGGACAGGGGGCGGCGAGCGGTACTTC. This gives the protein CASSQKTGTGGGERYF. This chain joins TRBV4-3 and TRBJ2-7; 12 nucleotides agree with TRBD1. CDR3 length equals 16 residues. CDR1 LGHNA and CDR2 YSLEER come from the germline V gene.

This clonotype has a single count. A read error may produce the germline difference seen at one junction end. J is TRBJ2-7 and V is TRBV7-6; 12 nucleotides agree with TRBD2. Germline V CDR1 and CDR2: SGHVS, FNYEAQ. CDR3 length equals 15 residues. The CDR3 reads CVSTPLAGGSYEQYF. DNA for the CDR3: TGTGTCAGCACCCCTCTAGCGGGGGGGTCCTACGAGCAGTACTTC.

To note about this clonotype: Its ends do not fully match the called genes, so a read error is possible. V and J are TRBV13 and TRBJ2-5; no definite D call. The CDR3 consists of 13 residues. Germline assignment: CDR1 PRHDT and CDR2 FYEKMQ (reference sequence). This chain's CDR3 is CASSLRADVTRYF. CDR3 DNA: TGTGCCAGCAGCCTCCGGGCCGACGTCACCCGGTACTTC.

This rearrangement joins TRBV7-8 to TRBJ1-1, with a weak D call TRBD1 (6 bases). Trimming shortened V by 3 bases and J by 5 bases, and 19 bases separated the two germline ends. The CDR3 runs 16 residues. CDR1 is SGHVS and CDR2 is FQNEAQ in the germline V gene. The CDR3 loop reads CASSFNPRGLYTEAFF. The CDR3, as DNA: TGTGCCAGCAGCTTCAATCCCCGGGGGCTGTATACTGAAGCTTTCTTT.

The CDR3 spells CASSIGAENSYEQYF. The DNA of the CDR3 is TGTGCCAGTAGTATCGGGGCAGAGAACTCCTACGAGCAGTACTTC. This chain joins TRBV19 and TRBJ2-7; TRBD1 or TRBD2 may be the D gene (5 bases each). CDR1 is LNHDA and CDR2 is SQIVND in the germline V gene (reference sequence). The CDR3 is 15 amino acids. Trimming removed 3 bases from V and 0 bases from J, with 12 bases in between.

With respect to this clonotype: This may arise from a read error, as a much more abundant clone is one base away. V is TRBV4-3 and J is TRBJ1-2, with D possibly matching TRBD1 (5 bases). From germline, CDR1 is LGHNA and CDR2 YSLEER. CDR3 length equals 16 residues. CDR3 nucleotide sequence: TGCGCCAGCAGCCAAGGCTCAGGGCGGAATAACTATGGCTTCACCTTC. This encodes CASSQGSGRNNYGFTF.

The chain joins TRBV20-1 to TRBJ2-7; no definite D call. V was shortened by 3 bases and J by 0 bases, with 9 bases between the two germline ends. This CDR3 is built from 13 residues. Germline V gene sequence: CDR1 DFQATT, CDR2 SNEGSKA (reference sequence). The CDR3 DNA reads as TGCAGTGCTAGGAGGATGAGCTCCTACGAGCAGTACTTC. This gives the protein CSARRMSSYEQYF.

This chain joins TRBV27 and TRBJ1-4; TRBD1 might be the D (6 bases). CDR1 and CDR2 from the germline V gene are MNHEY and SMNVEV (reference sequence). This CDR3 has 15 residues. V lost 0 bases to trimming and J lost 4 bases, with 9 bases between them. The CDR3 DNA reads TGTGCCAGCAGTTTATCAGGGGGGAATAATGAAAAACTGTTTTTT. This translates into CASSLSGGNNEKLFF.